Following are 26 T cell receptor beta chains from one sample sequenced in a study of shared clonotypes between healthy human individuals. Sequenced by immunoSEQ multiplex PCR; TCRdb stores in-frame clones only, minus some. The profile shows hundreds of thousands of clones, over 65% of them singletons. Material: memory CD4+ T cells sorted from blood. The subset: CD45RA-negative fraction. These receptor sequences come from a young woman in good health.

This clone was seen a handful of times. CDR3 sequence: CASRTGSFNTEAFF. CDR3 bases: TGTGCCAGCAGAACAGGGTCTTTTAACACTGAAGCTTTCTTT. This sequence joins TRBV2 and TRBJ1-1; tentative D call: TRBD1 (6 bases). V was cut by 6 bases and J by 2 bases, with 13 bases left in between. From germline, CDR1 is SNHLY and CDR2 FYNNEI. The CDR3 totals 14 residues.

V and J are TRBV30 and TRBJ1-4; no reliable D call. This CDR3 has 13 residues. V shed 8 bases and J shed 0 bases, with 10 bases lying between them. The germline gives CDR1 GTSNPN, CDR2 SVGIG (reference sequence). The CDR3, as DNA: TGTGCCGGATCTAGAGCAACTAATGAAAAACTGTTTTTT. Its translation is CAGSRATNEKLFF.

The chain employs TRBV11-2 and TRBJ1-2, with 7 bases identical to TRBD1. Germline trimming cut 5 bases from V and 4 bases from J; bases unmatched to any gene: 4. The CDR3 is made up of 13 amino acids. Germline loops: CDR1 SGHAT, CDR2 FQNNGV. The CDR3 here is CASSRDSGYGYTF. DNA for the CDR3: TGTGCCAGCAGCCGGGACAGCGGCTATGGCTACACCTTC.

The chain combines TRBV7-2 with TRBJ1-1; 8 bases align to TRBD1. The J segment lost 5 bases and the V segment lost 5 bases, leaving 4 bases of the junction unmatched. Germline lookup yields CDR1 SGHTA and CDR2 FQGNSA. The CDR3 loop spans 13 amino acids. CDR3 region: CASSKQGGTEAFF. The CDR3 nucleotides read TGTGCCAGCAGCAAACAGGGGGGGACTGAAGCTTTCTTT.

The chain couples TRBV19 to TRBJ2-6; D possibly corresponds to TRBD1 (6 bases). Germline V gene data show CDR1 as LNHDA and CDR2 as SQIVND (reference sequence). V was pared by 7 bases and J by 0 bases, with 22 bases between. This CDR3 has 19 amino acids. CDR3 region: CASTDPRGIGASGANVLTF. CDR3 bases: TGTGCCAGTACCGACCCTAGGGGGATAGGGGCCTCTGGGGCCAACGTCCTGACTTTC.

As for this clone: A much larger clonotype is one base distant, so this may be a read error. The chain combines TRBV5-4 with TRBJ2-3, with 12 bases lining up with TRBD2. This CDR3 has 16 residues. Losses at the gene ends were 4 bases for V and 0 bases for J; bases not matched to a gene: 3. Germline CDR1 SGHNT, CDR2 YYREEE (reference sequence). CDR3 residues: CASSPGTSGSTDTQYF. CDR3 in DNA: TGTGCCAGCAGCCCCGGGACTAGCGGGAGCACAGATACGCAGTATTTT.

This rearrangement joins TRBV5-4 to TRBJ2-1; TRBD2 agrees at 13 bases. CDR3 length: 16 amino acids. Trimming at V came to 0 bases and at J to 9 bases, leaving 6 bases not matched to a gene. CDR1 is SGHNT, CDR2 YYREEE, per germline (reference sequence). CDR3 coding DNA: TGTGCCAGCAGCTTGGACGGACTAGCGGGAGTACCTGAGCAGTTCTTC. Residues: CASSLDGLAGVPEQFF.

With respect to this clone: A junction end diverges from the germline sequence, so it may reflect a read error. The chain combines TRBV6-1 with TRBJ2-1; TRBD2 matches at 12 bases. The V gene's germline CDR1 is MNHNS and CDR2 SASEGT. The CDR3 spans 16 residues. CDR3 nucleotides: TGTGCCAGCAGTAAAGCGGGACTAGCGGGTAGAGATGAGCAGTTCTTC. This translates into CASSKAGLAGRDEQFF.

The chain has TRBV18 and TRBJ1-5; TRBD1 agrees at 7 bases. The CDR3 has 16 amino acids. The J segment lost 0 bases and the V segment lost 3 bases, leaving 5 bases of the junction unmatched. The germline CDR1 and CDR2 sequences are KGHSH and LQKENI. The DNA for the CDR3 is TGTGCCAGCTCACCGGGACAGCTCTATAGCAATCAGCCCCAGCATTTT. This sequence encodes CASSPGQLYSNQPQHF.

This CDR3 reads CASSPPDRGWYGYTF. CDR3 nucleotides: TGTGCCAGCAGTCCTCCAGACAGGGGATGGTATGGCTACACCTTC. The J gene is TRBJ1-2, the V gene TRBV27; 8 bases match TRBD1. The length of the CDR3 is 15 residues. Germline CDR1 is MNHEY and CDR2 is SMNVEV (reference sequence). The V gene end was trimmed by 5 bases and the J gene end by 5 bases; junction bases not matched to a gene: 10.

J is TRBJ1-1 and V is TRBV28; D call uncertain. V dropped 8 bases and J dropped 1 base, with 5 bases sitting between them. CDR1 and CDR2 from the germline V gene are MDHEN and SYDVKM. The CDR3 consists of 11 residues. The CDR3 nucleotides read TGTGCCAGCGAGGGGAACACTGAAGCTTTCTTT. Translated, it gives CASEGNTEAFF.

The chain combines TRBV4-2 with TRBJ2-1, with a weak D call TRBD2 (5 bases). Trimming shortened V by 3 bases and J by 0 bases, and 9 bases separated the two germline ends. This CDR3 is 15 amino acids long. Germline V gives CDR1 LGHNA, CDR2 YNFKEQ. Here the CDR3 reads CASSHGRDSYNEQFF. The CDR3, as DNA: TGTGCCAGCAGCCATGGCCGGGACTCCTACAATGAGCAGTTCTTC.

There are a few counts of this clone. The chain combines TRBV7-9 with TRBJ2-7, with 12 bases lining up with TRBD2. After removal of 5 bases from V and 6 bases from J, the junction contained 14 bases not matched to a gene. Germline CDR1 reads SEHNR; CDR2 reads FQNEAQ (reference sequence). This CDR3 has 17 residues. DNA of the CDR3: TGTGCCAGCAGCCCCACCCTAGCGGGAGGGAAAAGTCTCGAGCAGTACTTC. Protein: CASSPTLAGGKSLEQYF.

J is TRBJ1-3 and V is TRBV4-1; TRBD1 agrees at 10 bases. Per germline, CDR1 MGHRA and CDR2 YSYEKL. V lost 0 bases to trimming and J lost 6 bases; unmatched junction nucleotides: 5. The CDR3 is 16 residues long. In DNA form, the CDR3 reads TGCGCCAGCAGCCAAGAACCGGGACAGGGGTTAAACACCATATATTTT. This codes for CASSQEPGQGLNTIYF.

This clone was counted between two and nine times. The chain has TRBV10-1 and TRBJ2-7; 10 nucleotides match TRBD2. V shed 0 bases and J 6 bases; nucleotides not matched to a gene: 8. The germline V gene has CDR1 WNHNN and CDR2 SYGVQD (reference sequence). The CDR3 has 16 residues. In nucleotides, the CDR3 is TGCGCCAGCAGTGAGTCCGAACTAGCGGGATTCGGCGAGCAGTACTTC. Encoded protein: CASSESELAGFGEQYF.

A few counts support this clone. The chain links TRBV19 to TRBJ2-1, with D perhaps TRBD2 (5 bases). Between the trimmed V and J ends, which lost 3 bases and 0 bases, there was a span of 12 bases. Germline V gene sequence: CDR1 LNHDA, CDR2 SQIVND (reference sequence). The CDR3 runs to 16 residues. In DNA, the CDR3 is TGTGCCAGTAGTATGGGTCTGGGGAGCTCCTACAATGAGCAGTTCTTC. Protein sequence: CASSMGLGSSYNEQFF.

The chain combines TRBV6-5 with TRBJ1-1; 7 bases agree with TRBD1. This CDR3 region has 14 residues. Germline values: CDR1 MNHEY, CDR2 SVGAGI. Germline trimming cut 2 bases from V and 5 bases from J; bases unmatched to any gene: 5. The CDR3 sequence is CASSYLPGGTEAFF. CDR3 bases: TGTGCCAGCAGTTACCTCCCAGGGGGGACTGAAGCTTTCTTT.

The V gene is TRBV2, the J gene TRBJ2-2, with D uncertain. Germline loops: CDR1 SNHLY, CDR2 FYNNEI. The CDR3 sequence is 14 residues long. V gave up 6 bases and J gave up 6 bases, with 14 bases separating them. The CDR3 loop reads CASSPIVGAGELFF. The CDR3, as DNA: TGTGCCAGCAGCCCGATAGTTGGGGCCGGGGAGCTGTTTTTT.

The chain combines TRBV6-6 with TRBJ2-5, with D unresolved. Germline V lookup: CDR1 MNHNY, CDR2 SVGAGI (reference sequence). V was pared by 2 bases and J by 8 bases, with 12 bases between. This CDR3 is built from 13 residues. The CDR3 protein is CASSYGIQSTQYF. The CDR3 nucleotides read TGTGCCAGCAGTTACGGGATCCAGAGTACCCAGTACTTC.

The rearrangement uses TRBV19 and TRBJ2-1; 11 nucleotides align to TRBD2. The CDR3 covers 15 residues. Germline trimming cut 5 bases from V and 5 bases from J; bases unmatched to any gene: 5. Germline V gene data show CDR1 as LNHDA and CDR2 as SQIVND (reference sequence). In DNA, the CDR3 is TGTGCCAGTAGTTCGACTAGCGGGGCTCACAATGAGCAGTTCTTC. Its protein product is CASSSTSGAHNEQFF.

This clone was picked up one time. The V gene is TRBV15, the J gene TRBJ2-1; 8 positions match TRBD2. With 3 bases clipped from V and 5 bases from J, the junction kept 9 bases outside the gene matches. CDR3 length equals 16 residues. Germline assignment: CDR1 LNHNV and CDR2 YYDKDF (reference sequence). CDR3 bases: TGTGCCACCAGCAGCATAACTAGCGGTCTAAACAATGAGCAGTTCTTC. This translates into CATSSITSGLNNEQFF.

The rearrangement links TRBV18 to TRBJ1-4; 7 positions agree with TRBD1. CDR1 is KGHSH and CDR2 is LQKENI in the germline V gene. This CDR3 has 16 residues. The V segment lost 3 bases and the J segment 7 bases; nucleotides outside the gene matches: 11. The CDR3 here is CASSPDGQATGEKLFF. The CDR3 DNA follows: TGTGCCAGCTCACCCGATGGACAGGCGACAGGTGAAAAACTGTTTTTT.

This clone was found once. The chain carries TRBV27 and TRBJ2-2; possibly TRBD1 for D (6 bases). Germline V gene lookup returns CDR1 MNHEY and CDR2 SMNVEV (reference sequence). The CDR3 consists of 16 residues. V was pared by 5 bases and J by 9 bases, with 22 bases between. CDR3 protein: CASSPHIGQSWRELFF. The CDR3 DNA follows: TGTGCCAGCAGTCCCCACATTGGACAGTCATGGAGGGAGCTGTTTTTT.

The rearrangement joins TRBV6-5 to TRBJ2-3, with TRBD1 as a possible D gene (5 bases). Germline V gives CDR1 MNHEY, CDR2 SVGAGI. This CDR3 comprises 14 residues. The V end lost 0 bases, the J end lost 5 bases, and 9 bases lay between the germline ends. In DNA, the CDR3 is TGTGCCAGCAGTTACTCAGGGGTAGTAGATACGCAGTATTTT. This gives the protein CASSYSGVVDTQYF.

This rearrangement joins TRBV6-1 to TRBJ2-1; D perhaps matches TRBD1 (6 bases). This CDR3 spans 12 amino acids. V lost 4 bases and J 10 bases, leaving 11 bases between the germline ends. Germline V gene lookup returns CDR1 MNHNS and CDR2 SASEGT. Written as DNA, the CDR3 is TGTGCCAGCAGTGCAGGGGTCCGCGAGCAGTTCTTC. Translation: CASSAGVREQFF.

The chain has TRBV27 and TRBJ2-1; 7 bases match TRBD1. CDR1 MNHEY and CDR2 SMNVEV come from the germline V gene (reference sequence). This CDR3 has 15 residues. Germline trimming cut 7 bases from V and 6 bases from J; bases unmatched to any gene: 12. CDR3 bases: TGTGCCAGCACAAGCCTGACAGGGTCTCGCAATGAGCAGTTCTTC. Its translation is CASTSLTGSRNEQFF.